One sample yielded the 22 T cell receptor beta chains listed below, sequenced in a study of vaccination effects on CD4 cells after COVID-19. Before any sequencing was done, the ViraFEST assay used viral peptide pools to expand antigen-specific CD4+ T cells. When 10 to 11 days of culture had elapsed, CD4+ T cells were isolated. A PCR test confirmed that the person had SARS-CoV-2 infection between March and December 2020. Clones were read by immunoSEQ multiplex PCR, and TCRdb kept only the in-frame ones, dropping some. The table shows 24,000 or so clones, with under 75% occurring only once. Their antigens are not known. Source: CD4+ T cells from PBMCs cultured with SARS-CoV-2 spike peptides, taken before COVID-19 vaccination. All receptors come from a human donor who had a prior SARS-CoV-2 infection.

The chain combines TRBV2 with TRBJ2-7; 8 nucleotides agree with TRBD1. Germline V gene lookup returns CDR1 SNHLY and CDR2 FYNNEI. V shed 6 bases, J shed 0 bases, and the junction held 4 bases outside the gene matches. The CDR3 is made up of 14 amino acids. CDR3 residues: CASSRTGRSYEQYF. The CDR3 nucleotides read TGTGCCAGCAGCAGGACAGGGCGCTCCTACGAGCAGTACTTC.

Written as DNA, the CDR3 is TGTGCCAGCAGTTTACCCCGGGGGTCTGGGGCCAACGTCCTGACTTTC. Translated: CASSLPRGSGANVLTF. The chain links TRBV28 to TRBJ2-6; tentatively, D is TRBD2 (6 bases). V was trimmed by 2 bases and J by 1 base, leaving 9 bases between them. This CDR3 is 16 amino acids long. CDR1 and CDR2 from the germline V gene are MDHEN and SYDVKM.

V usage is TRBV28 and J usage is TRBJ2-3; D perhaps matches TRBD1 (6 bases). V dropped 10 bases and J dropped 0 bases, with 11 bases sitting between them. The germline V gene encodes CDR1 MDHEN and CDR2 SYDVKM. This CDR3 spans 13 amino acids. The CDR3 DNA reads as TGTGCCACCAACAGGGACAGCACAGATACGCAGTATTTT. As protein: CATNRDSTDTQYF.

CDR3 coding DNA: TGTGCCAGCAGACCCTCCGGGACTAGCGCGTCCACCGGGGAGCTGTTTTTT. This sequence encodes CASRPSGTSASTGELFF. V and J are TRBV7-3 and TRBJ2-2, with 10 bases lining up with TRBD2. Germline V gene data show CDR1 as SGHTA and CDR2 as FQGTGA. With V trimmed by 6 bases and J by 4 bases, 11 bases remained unmatched. The CDR3 spans 17 residues.

The CDR3 loop is CASRNRLAAQETQYF. The CDR3 nucleotides are TGTGCCAGCAGGAACCGACTAGCGGCCCAAGAGACCCAGTACTTC. The genes are TRBV5-6 and TRBJ2-5; 9 nucleotides align to TRBD2. This CDR3 comprises 15 residues. Trimming removed 5 bases from V and 1 base from J; junction bases left unmatched: 6. CDR1 is SGHDT, CDR2 YYEEEE, per germline.

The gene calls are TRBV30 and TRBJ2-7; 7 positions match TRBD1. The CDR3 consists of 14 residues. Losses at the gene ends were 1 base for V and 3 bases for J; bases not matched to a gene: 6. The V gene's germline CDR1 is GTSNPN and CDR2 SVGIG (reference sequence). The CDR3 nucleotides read TGTGCCTGGAGTGAAACAGGGGCGTTCTACGAGCAGTACTTC. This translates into CAWSETGAFYEQYF.

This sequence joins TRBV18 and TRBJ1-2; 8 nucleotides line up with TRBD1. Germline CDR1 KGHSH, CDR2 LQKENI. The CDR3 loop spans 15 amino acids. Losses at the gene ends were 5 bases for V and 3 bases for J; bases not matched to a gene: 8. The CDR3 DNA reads TGTGCCAGCTCAGAAGGACAGGGAGGGGACTATGGCTACACCTTC. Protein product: CASSEGQGGDYGYTF.

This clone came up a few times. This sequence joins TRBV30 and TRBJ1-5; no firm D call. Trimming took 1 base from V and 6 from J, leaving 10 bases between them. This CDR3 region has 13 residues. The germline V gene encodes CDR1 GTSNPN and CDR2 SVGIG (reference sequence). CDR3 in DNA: TGTGCCTGGAGTGGGGTCGGCTCTCAGCCCCAGCATTTT. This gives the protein CAWSGVGSQPQHF.

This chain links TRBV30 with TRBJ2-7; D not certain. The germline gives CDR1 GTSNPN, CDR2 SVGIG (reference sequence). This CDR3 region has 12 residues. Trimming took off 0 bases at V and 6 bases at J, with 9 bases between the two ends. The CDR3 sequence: CAWSVTRGEQYF. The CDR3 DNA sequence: TGTGCCTGGAGTGTAACACGAGGCGAGCAGTACTTC.

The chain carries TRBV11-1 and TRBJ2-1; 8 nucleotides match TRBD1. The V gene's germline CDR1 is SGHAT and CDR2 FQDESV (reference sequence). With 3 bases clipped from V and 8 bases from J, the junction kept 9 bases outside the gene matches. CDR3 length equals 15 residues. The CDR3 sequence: CASSFWTGIVYEQFF. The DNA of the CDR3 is TGTGCCAGCAGCTTTTGGACAGGGATTGTTTATGAGCAGTTCTTC.

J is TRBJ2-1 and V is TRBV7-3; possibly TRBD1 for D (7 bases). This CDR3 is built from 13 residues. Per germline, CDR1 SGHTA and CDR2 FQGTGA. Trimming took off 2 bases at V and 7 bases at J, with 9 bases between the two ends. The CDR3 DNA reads TGTGCCAGCAGCTTAGCGGGACAGAATGAGCAGTTCTTC. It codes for CASSLAGQNEQFF. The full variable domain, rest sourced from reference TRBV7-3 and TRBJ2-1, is GAGVSQTPSNKVTEKGKYVELRCDPISGHTALYWYRQSLGQGPEFLIYFQGTGAADDSGLPNDRFFAVRPEGSVSTLKIQRTERGDSAVYLCASSLAGQNEQFFGPGTRLTVL.

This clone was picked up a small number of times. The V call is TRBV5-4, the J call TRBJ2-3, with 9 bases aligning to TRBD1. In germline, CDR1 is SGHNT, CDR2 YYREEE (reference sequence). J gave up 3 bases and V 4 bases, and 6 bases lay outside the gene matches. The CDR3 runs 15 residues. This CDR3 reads CASSPNRGLTDTQYF. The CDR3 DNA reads TGTGCCAGCAGCCCAAACAGGGGGCTTACAGATACGCAGTATTTT.

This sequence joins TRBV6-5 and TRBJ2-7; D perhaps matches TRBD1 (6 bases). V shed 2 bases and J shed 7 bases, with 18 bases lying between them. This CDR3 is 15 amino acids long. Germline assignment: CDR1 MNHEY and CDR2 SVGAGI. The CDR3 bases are TGTGCCAGCAGTTACGTCCCTACAGGGACGGGGGAGCAGTACTTC. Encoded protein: CASSYVPTGTGEQYF.

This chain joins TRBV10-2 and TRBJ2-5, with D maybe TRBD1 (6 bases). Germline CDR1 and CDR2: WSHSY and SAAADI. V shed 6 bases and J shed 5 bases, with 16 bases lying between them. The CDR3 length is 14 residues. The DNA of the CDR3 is TGCGCCAGCAGGACGAACAGGGCCGGGGAGACCCAGTACTTC. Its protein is CASRTNRAGETQYF.

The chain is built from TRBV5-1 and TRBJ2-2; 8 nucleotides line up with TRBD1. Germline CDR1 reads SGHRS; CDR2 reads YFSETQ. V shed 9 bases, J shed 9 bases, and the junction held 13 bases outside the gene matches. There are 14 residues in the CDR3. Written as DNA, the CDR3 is TGCGCCACGGGATGGACAGGGAACCCCCGGGAGCTGTTTTTT. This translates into CATGWTGNPRELFF. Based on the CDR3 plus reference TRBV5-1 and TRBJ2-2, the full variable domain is KAGVTQTPRYLIKTRGQQVTLSCSPISGHRSVSWYQQTPGQGLQFLFEYFSETQRNKGNFPGRFSGRQFSNSRSEMNVSTLELGDSALYLCATGWTGNPRELFFGEGSRLTVL.

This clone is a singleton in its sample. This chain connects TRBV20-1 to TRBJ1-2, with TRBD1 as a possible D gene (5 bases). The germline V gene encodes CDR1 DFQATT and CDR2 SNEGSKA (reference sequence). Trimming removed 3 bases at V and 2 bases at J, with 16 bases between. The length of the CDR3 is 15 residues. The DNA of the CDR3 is TGCAGTGCTAGTGGCAGGGTAGATTGGAACTATGGCTACACCTTC. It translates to CSASGRVDWNYGYTF.

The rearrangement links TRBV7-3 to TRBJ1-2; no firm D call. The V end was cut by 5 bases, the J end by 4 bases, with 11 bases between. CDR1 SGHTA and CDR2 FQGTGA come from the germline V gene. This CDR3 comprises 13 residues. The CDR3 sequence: CASSVGHGYGYTF. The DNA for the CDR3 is TGTGCCAGCAGCGTCGGGCACGGCTATGGCTACACCTTC.

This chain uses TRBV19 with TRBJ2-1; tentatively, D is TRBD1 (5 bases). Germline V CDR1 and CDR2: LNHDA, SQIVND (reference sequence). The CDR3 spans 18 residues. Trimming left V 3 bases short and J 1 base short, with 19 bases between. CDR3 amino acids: CASSIVRTRARSYNEQFF. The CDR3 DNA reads TGTGCCAGTAGTATCGTGCGAACCAGGGCAAGGTCCTACAATGAGCAGTTCTTC.

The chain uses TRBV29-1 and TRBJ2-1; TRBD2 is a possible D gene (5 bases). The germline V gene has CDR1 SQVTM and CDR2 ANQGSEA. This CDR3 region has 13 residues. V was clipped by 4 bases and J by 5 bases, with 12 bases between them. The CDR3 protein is CSVVARRDNEQFF. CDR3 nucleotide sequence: TGCAGCGTTGTAGCGCGCCGAGACAATGAGCAGTTCTTC.

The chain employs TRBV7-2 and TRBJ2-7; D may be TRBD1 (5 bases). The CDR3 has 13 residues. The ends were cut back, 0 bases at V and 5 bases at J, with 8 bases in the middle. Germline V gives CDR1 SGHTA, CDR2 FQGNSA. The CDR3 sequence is CASSLAAGHEQYF. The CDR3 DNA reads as TGTGCCAGCAGCTTAGCGGCAGGGCACGAGCAGTACTTC.

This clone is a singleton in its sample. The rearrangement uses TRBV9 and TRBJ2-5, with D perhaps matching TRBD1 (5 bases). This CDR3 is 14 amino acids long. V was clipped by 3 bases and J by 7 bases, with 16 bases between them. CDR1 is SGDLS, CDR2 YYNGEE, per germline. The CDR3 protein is CASSGPTTGATQYF. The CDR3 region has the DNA TGTGCCAGCAGCGGACCTACAACAGGTGCGACCCAGTACTTC.

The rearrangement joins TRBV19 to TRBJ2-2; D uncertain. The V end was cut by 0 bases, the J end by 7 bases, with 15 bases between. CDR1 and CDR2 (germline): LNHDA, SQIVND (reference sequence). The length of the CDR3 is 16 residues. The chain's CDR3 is CASSIDPGPLGGELFF. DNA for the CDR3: TGTGCCAGTAGTATAGATCCCGGACCCTTAGGCGGGGAGCTGTTTTTT.